These 16 T cell receptor beta chains originate from one sample sequenced in a study of shared clonotypes between healthy human individuals. TCRdb's table, derived via immunoSEQ multiplex PCR, lists solely in-frame clones and lacks some. The sample lists 600,000 to 750,000 clones, roughly 78% occurring once. The sample consisted of memory CD4+ T cells sorted from blood. As to subset: CD45RA-negative fraction. The receptor set was obtained from a woman in her 30s in good health.

The V gene is TRBV11-2, the J gene TRBJ2-2, with D tentatively TRBD1 (5 bases). The CDR3 has 14 amino acids. Between the trimmed V and J ends, which lost 5 bases and 5 bases, there was a span of 12 bases. Per germline, CDR1 SGHAT and CDR2 FQNNGV. The CDR3 here is CASSPNHRTGELFF. The CDR3 DNA reads as TGTGCCAGCAGCCCTAACCACAGGACCGGGGAGCTGTTTTTT.

J is TRBJ1-5 and V is TRBV6-1; tentative D call: TRBD1 (6 bases). The CDR3 runs to 13 residues. Trimming stripped 8 bases from V and 3 bases from J, with 11 bases between. Germline CDR1 is MNHNS and CDR2 is SASEGT. CDR3 sequence: CASGGAVNQPQHF. CDR3 DNA: TGTGCCAGCGGGGGGGCGGTCAATCAGCCCCAGCATTTT.

The V and J genes are TRBV4-1 and TRBJ2-3, with D possibly matching TRBD1 (6 bases). V lost 5 bases, J lost 0 bases, and 18 bases lay in between. CDR1 and CDR2 from the germline V gene are MGHRA and YSYEKL. CDR3 length equals 17 residues. CDR3 sequence: CASSTRQVPLSTDTQYF. CDR3 nucleotides: TGCGCCAGCAGCACCCGACAGGTCCCCTTGAGCACAGATACGCAGTATTTT.

The chain couples TRBV12-5 to TRBJ2-1, with TRBD2 matching 8 bases. V dropped 6 bases and J dropped 5; count of bases not matched to a gene: 18. Germline loops: CDR1 LGHNT, CDR2 FRNRAP. The CDR3 has 18 residues. In DNA, the CDR3 is TGTGCTAGTGGGAATGCCGCTTTGGGAGGCGGGAGGAACAATGAGCAGTTCTTC. Encoded protein: CASGNAALGGGRNNEQFF.

This clone has just one count. J is TRBJ1-2 and V is TRBV16; a weak D match, TRBD1 (5 bases). CDR3 length: 14 amino acids. Germline lookup yields CDR1 KGHSY and CDR2 FQNENV. Trimming took 0 bases from V and 5 from J, leaving 10 bases between them. This CDR3 reads CASSQSEGAYGYTF. CDR3 coding DNA: TGTGCCAGCAGCCAATCAGAAGGGGCGTATGGCTACACCTTC.

This chain uses TRBV19 with TRBJ1-5; TRBD1 aligns across 9 bases. The junction had 9 bases not matched to a gene; V was cut back by 8 bases and J by 7 bases. Germline lookup yields CDR1 LNHDA and CDR2 SQIVND (reference sequence). This CDR3 region has 14 residues. CDR3 residues: CASSGQGGLQPQHF. CDR3 coding DNA: TGTGCCAGTTCGGGACAGGGCGGATTGCAGCCCCAGCATTTT.

In this sample, this clone turned up a few times. The V and J genes are TRBV7-8 and TRBJ1-2; 10 bases are a match to TRBD1. The CDR3 totals 15 residues. Germline CDR1 is SGHVS and CDR2 is FQNEAQ. V shed 0 bases, J shed 8 bases, and the junction held 6 bases outside the gene matches. For the CDR3, the DNA is TGTGCCAGCAGCTTAGCAGACAGGGGGCGGGTAGGCTACACCTTC. This encodes CASSLADRGRVGYTF. The variable domain in full, with the rest retrieved from reference TRBV7-8 and TRBJ1-2, is GAGVSQSPRYKVAKRGQDVALRCDPISGHVSLFWYQQALGQGPEFLTYFQNEAQLDKSGLPSDRFFAERPEGSVSTLKIQRTQQEDSAVYLCASSLADRGRVGYTFGSGTRLTVV.

The chain uses TRBV28 and TRBJ1-4; TRBD1 agrees at 7 bases. V shed 5 bases, J shed 8 bases, and the junction held 8 bases outside the gene matches. The germline gives CDR1 MDHEN, CDR2 SYDVKM. CDR3 size: 14 residues. CDR3 DNA: TGTGCCAGCAGTCAAGGGACAGCCTTAGAAAAACTGTTTTTT. This translates into CASSQGTALEKLFF.

This rearrangement joins TRBV28 to TRBJ2-3; tentatively, D is TRBD1 or TRBD2 (6 bases each). In germline, CDR1 is MDHEN, CDR2 SYDVKM. This CDR3 region has 13 residues. V lost 6 bases, J lost 8 bases, and 15 bases lay in between. The CDR3 DNA follows: TGTGCCAGCAGCCGTTCGGGGGCCGGTACGCAGTATTTT. Its translation: CASSRSGAGTQYF. Using reference TRBV28 and TRBJ2-3 for the parts outside the CDR3, the full variable domain is DVKVTQSSRYLVKRTGEKVFLECVQDMDHENMFWYRQDPGLGLRLIYFSYDVKMKEKGDIPEGYSVSREKKERFSLILESASTNQTSMYLCASSRSGAGTQYFGPGTRLTVL.

As to this clone: Different DNA sequences within this sample yield the same CDR3. This rearrangement joins TRBV19 to TRBJ1-3; the match to TRBD1 covers 7 bases. The CDR3 totals 15 residues. The germline gives CDR1 LNHDA, CDR2 SQIVND (reference sequence). J lost 2 bases, V lost 5 bases, and 6 bases had no gene match. CDR3 loop: CASSLRQGAGNTIYF. DNA of the CDR3: TGTGCCAGTAGTCTCCGACAGGGCGCTGGAAACACCATATATTTT.

V gene TRBV6-6 combines with J gene TRBJ2-1, with 10 bases lining up with TRBD1. This CDR3 has 15 amino acids. Per the germline V gene, CDR1 is MNHNY and CDR2 is SVGAGI (reference sequence). The junction had 9 bases not matched to a gene; V was cut back by 6 bases and J by 7 bases. As DNA, the CDR3 is TGTGCCAGCAGCTCCGGGACAGGGGCAGGTAATGAGCAGTTCTTC. Amino acids: CASSSGTGAGNEQFF.

The V and J genes are TRBV14 and TRBJ2-5; no definite D call. V lost 2 bases and J lost 5, with 3 bases in between. The CDR3 has 11 residues. Per germline, CDR1 SGHDN and CDR2 FVKESK. CDR3 sequence: CASSQKETQYF. Written as DNA, the CDR3 is TGTGCCAGCAGCCAAAAGGAGACCCAGTACTTC.

V and J are TRBV19 and TRBJ2-2, with D perhaps matching TRBD1 (6 bases). Germline-derived CDR1 and CDR2 are LNHDA and SQIVND (reference sequence). The CDR3 spans 14 residues. V lost 9 bases and J 1 base, leaving 12 bases between the germline ends. CDR3 loop: CASTQGGNTGELFF. CDR3 DNA sequence: TGTGCCAGCACTCAAGGGGGGAACACCGGGGAGCTGTTTTTT.

The genes are TRBV18 and TRBJ2-7; 11 bases align to TRBD2. The CDR3 loop spans 16 amino acids. The trim removed 3 bases at V and 7 bases at J, leaving 11 bases unmatched. Germline lookup yields CDR1 KGHSH and CDR2 LQKENI. The CDR3 sequence: CASSPRLAGYFGEQYF. As DNA, the CDR3 is TGTGCCAGCTCACCGCGACTAGCGGGATATTTCGGGGAGCAGTACTTC.

The chain has TRBV9 and TRBJ2-3, with 9 bases lining up with TRBD1. The junction had 6 bases not matched to a gene; V was cut back by 4 bases and J by 6 bases. The CDR3 runs 14 residues. CDR1 and CDR2 from the germline V gene are SGDLS and YYNGEE. Here the CDR3 DNA reads TGTGCCAGCAGCCCGGGACAGGGCCGCGATACGCAGTATTTT. It codes for CASSPGQGRDTQYF.

Note on this clone: A much more abundant neighbour one base away suggests this may be a read error. This sample also contains other DNA sequences that code for the same CDR3. The CDR3, as DNA: TGTGCCAGCAGCTTAGGACTAGCGGATTACAATGAGCAGTTCTTC. It yields the protein CASSLGLADYNEQFF. This chain uses TRBV5-4 with TRBJ2-1, with 10 bases fitting TRBD2. The junction had 3 bases not matched to a gene; V was cut back by 2 bases and J by 4 bases. Per the germline V gene, CDR1 is SGHNT and CDR2 is YYREEE (reference sequence). CDR3 length: 15 amino acids.